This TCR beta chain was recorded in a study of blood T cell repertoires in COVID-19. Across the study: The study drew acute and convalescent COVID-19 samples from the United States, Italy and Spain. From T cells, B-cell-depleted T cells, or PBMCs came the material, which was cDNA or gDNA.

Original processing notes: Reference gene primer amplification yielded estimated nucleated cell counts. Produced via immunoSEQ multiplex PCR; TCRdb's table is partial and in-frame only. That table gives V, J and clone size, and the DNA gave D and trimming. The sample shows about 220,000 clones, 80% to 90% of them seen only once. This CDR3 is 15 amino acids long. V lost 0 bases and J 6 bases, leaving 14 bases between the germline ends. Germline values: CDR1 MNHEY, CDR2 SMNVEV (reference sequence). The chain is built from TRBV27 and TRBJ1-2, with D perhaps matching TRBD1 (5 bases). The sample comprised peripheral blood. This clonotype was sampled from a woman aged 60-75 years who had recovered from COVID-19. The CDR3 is CASSLSDQGSNGYTF. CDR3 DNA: TGTGCCAGCAGTTTATCCGATCAGGGATCCAATGGCTACACCTTC.